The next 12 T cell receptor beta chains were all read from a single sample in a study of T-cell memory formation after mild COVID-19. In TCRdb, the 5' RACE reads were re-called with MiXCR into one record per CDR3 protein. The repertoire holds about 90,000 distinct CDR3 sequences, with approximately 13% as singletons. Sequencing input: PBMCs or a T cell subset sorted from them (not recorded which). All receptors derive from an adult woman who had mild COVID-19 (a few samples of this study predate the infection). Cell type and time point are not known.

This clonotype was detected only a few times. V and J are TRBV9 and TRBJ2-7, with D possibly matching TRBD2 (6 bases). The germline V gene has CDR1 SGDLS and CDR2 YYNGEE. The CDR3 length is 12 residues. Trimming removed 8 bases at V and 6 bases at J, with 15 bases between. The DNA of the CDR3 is TGTGCCAGTTTATCCGAGGGAGGCGAGCAGTACTTC. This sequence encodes CASLSEGGEQYF.

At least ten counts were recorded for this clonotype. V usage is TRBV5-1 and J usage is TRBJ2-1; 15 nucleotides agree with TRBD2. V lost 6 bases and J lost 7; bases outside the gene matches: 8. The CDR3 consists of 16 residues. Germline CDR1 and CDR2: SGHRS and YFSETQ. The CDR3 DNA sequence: TGCGCCAGCACCGCGGAGGGACTAGCGGGGGGAAATGAGCAGTTCTTC. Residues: CASTAEGLAGGNEQFF.

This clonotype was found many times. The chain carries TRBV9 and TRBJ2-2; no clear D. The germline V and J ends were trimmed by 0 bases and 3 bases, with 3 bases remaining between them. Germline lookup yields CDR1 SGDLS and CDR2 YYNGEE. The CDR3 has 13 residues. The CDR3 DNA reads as TGTGCCAGCAGCGTAGTAGACACCGGGGAGCTGTTTTTT. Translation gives CASSVVDTGELFF.

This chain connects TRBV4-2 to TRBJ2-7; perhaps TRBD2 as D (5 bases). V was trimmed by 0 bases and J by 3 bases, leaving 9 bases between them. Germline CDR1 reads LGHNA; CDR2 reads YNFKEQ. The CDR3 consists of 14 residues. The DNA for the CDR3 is TGTGCCAGCAGCCAAGATCCAGGACTCTACGAGCAGTACTTC. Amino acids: CASSQDPGLYEQYF.

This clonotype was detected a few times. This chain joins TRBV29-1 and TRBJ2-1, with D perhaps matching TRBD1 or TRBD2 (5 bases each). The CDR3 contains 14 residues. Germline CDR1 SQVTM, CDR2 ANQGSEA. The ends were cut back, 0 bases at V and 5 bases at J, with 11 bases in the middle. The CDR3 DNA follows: TGCAGCGTTGAAGATGTTGGGGACCACAATGAGCAGTTCTTC. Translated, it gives CSVEDVGDHNEQFF.

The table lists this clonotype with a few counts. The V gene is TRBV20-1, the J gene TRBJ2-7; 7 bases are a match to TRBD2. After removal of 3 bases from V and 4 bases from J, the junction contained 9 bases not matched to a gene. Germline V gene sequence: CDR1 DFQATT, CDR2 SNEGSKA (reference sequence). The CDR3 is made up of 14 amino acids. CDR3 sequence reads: CSASPPSGMYEQYF. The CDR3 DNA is TGCAGTGCTAGTCCCCCCAGCGGGATGTACGAGCAGTACTTC.

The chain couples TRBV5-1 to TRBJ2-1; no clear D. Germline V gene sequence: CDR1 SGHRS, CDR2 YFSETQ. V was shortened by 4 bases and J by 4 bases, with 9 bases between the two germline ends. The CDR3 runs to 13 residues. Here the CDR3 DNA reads TGCGCCAGCAGCAAGACTGGTTACAATGAGCAGTTCTTC. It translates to CASSKTGYNEQFF.

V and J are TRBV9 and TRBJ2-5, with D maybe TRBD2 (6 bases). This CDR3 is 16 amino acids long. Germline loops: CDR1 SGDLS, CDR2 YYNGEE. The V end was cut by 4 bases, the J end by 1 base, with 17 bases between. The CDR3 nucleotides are TGTGCCAGCAGCTCGTCCGGGAGTGGGGCCCAAGAGACCCAGTACTTC. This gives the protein CASSSSGSGAQETQYF. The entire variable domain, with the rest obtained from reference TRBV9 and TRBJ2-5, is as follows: DSGVTQTPKHLITATGQRVTLRCSPRSGDLSVYWYQQSLDQGLQFLIQYYNGEERAKGNILERFSAQQFPDLHSELNLSSLELGDSALYFCASSSSGSGAQETQYFGPGTRLLVL.

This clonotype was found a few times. As DNA, the CDR3 is TGTGCCAGCAGCCAAGGGTTCCAGCTCTACGAGCAGTACTTC. This gives the protein CASSQGFQLYEQYF. The V call is TRBV4-2, the J call TRBJ2-7; D remains unclear. The CDR3 totals 14 residues. V was pared by 1 base and J by 3 bases, with 10 bases between. Germline values: CDR1 LGHNA, CDR2 YNFKEQ.

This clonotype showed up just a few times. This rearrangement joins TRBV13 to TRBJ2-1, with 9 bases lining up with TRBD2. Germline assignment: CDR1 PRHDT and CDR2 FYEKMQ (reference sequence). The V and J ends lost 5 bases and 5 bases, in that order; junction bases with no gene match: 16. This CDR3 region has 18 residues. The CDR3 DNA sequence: TGTGCCAGCAGCCTCTTATCCCCCGGGACTAGCCTTAACAATGAGCAGTTCTTC. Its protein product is CASSLLSPGTSLNNEQFF.

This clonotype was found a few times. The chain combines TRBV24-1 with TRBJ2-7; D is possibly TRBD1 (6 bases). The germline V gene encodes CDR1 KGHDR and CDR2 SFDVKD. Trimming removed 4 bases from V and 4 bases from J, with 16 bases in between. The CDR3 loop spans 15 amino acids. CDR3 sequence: CATSDRATGFYEQYF. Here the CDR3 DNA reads TGTGCCACCAGTGACCGCGCCACAGGGTTTTACGAGCAGTACTTC.

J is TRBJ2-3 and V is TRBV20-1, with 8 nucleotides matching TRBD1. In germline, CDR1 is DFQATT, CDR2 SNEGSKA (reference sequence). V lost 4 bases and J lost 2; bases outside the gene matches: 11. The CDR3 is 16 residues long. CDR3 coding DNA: TGCAGTGCTACCCCAGGACAGGGCGACATCACAGATACGCAGTATTTT. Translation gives CSATPGQGDITDTQYF.